These T cell receptor beta chains were read from a single sample in a study of T cells after yellow fever vaccination. TCRdb re-called the 5' RACE reads with MiXCR, one entry per CDR3 protein. The repertoire holds about 340,000 distinct CDR3 sequences, with roughly 8.7% as singletons. The sequences come from PBMCs, collected on the day of the first yellow fever vaccination. These receptors all come from a man younger than 30 who received the YFV17D yellow fever vaccine. Each CDR3 is given with its conserved first and last residue. A D gene is named only where the DNA matches it firmly. Size is stated for part of the rows, as once, few or many counts, or as a class when the clone is expanded.

V	J	D	size	CDR3	DNA
TRBV5-1	TRBJ1-3	.	.	CASSLSDGNTIYF	TGCGCCAGCAGCTTGTCCGATGGAAACACCATATATTTT
TRBV4-2	TRBJ1-3	.	.	CASSQIGNTIYF	TGTGCCAGCAGCCAAATTGGAAACACCATATATTTT
TRBV27	TRBJ2-2	TRBD1	.	CASKRQGWRELFF	TGTGCCAGCAAGCGACAGGGCTGGCGGGAGCTGTTTTTT
TRBV7-3	TRBJ1-2	TRBD1	few	CASSLTPDRGAYGYTF	TGTGCCAGCAGCTTAACCCCGGACAGGGGAGCCTATGGCTACACCTTC
TRBV2	TRBJ2-3	TRBD2	.	CARGTSGGASTQYF	TGTGCCAGGGGCACTAGCGGGGGGGCCTCTACGCAGTATTTT
TRBV28	TRBJ2-2	.	many	CASSIRVRGVTGELFF	TGTGCCAGCAGTATCCGGGTCCGTGGGGTCACCGGGGAGCTGTTTTTT
TRBV5-1	TRBJ2-3	TRBD1	few	CASRPPDRDRGTDTQYF	TGCGCCAGCCGCCCCCCAGACCGGGACAGGGGCACAGATACGCAGTATTTT
TRBV5-1	TRBJ1-2	.	few	CARPGGYTF	TGCGCCCGCCCGGGGGGCTACACCTTC
TRBV19	TRBJ2-1	TRBD1	.	CASSTGTGRGAYNEQFF	TGTGCCAGTAGTACCGGGACAGGGAGGGGGGCCTACAATGAGCAGTTCTTC
TRBV6-5	TRBJ2-1	TRBD1	few	CASSYSGQGWNNEQFF	TGTGCCAGCAGTTACTCCGGACAGGGGTGGAACAATGAGCAGTTCTTC
TRBV6-2/TRBV6-3	TRBJ1-1	.	.	CASRRDMGTEAFF	TGTGCCAGCAGGAGGGACATGGGCACTGAAGCTTTCTTT
TRBV4-3	TRBJ2-1	TRBD2	.	CASSQGWTSGNREQFF	TGCGCCAGCAGCCAAGGATGGACTAGCGGGAATCGGGAGCAGTTCTTC
TRBV5-5	TRBJ2-3	.	few	CASYFRGEDTQYF	TGTGCCAGCTATTTTCGGGGCGAGGATACGCAGTATTTT
TRBV4-1	TRBJ1-2	.	few	CASSQSRSYGYTF	TGCGCCAGCAGCCAATCCCGGTCCTATGGCTACACCTTC
TRBV14	TRBJ2-1	.	few	CASSQETIGYNEQFF	TGTGCCAGCAGCCAAGAAACCATCGGATACAATGAGCAGTTCTTC
TRBV12-3/TRBV12-4	TRBJ2-7	TRBD2	many	CASSFWGGRQYF	TGTGCCAGCAGTTTTTGGGGGGGGAGGCAGTACTTC
TRBV6-2/TRBV6-3	TRBJ1-5	TRBD1	many	CASRSGTGGGPQHF	TGTGCCAGCAGATCCGGGACAGGCGGTGGGCCCCAGCATTTT
TRBV4-2	TRBJ2-1	TRBD2	.	CASSQELDGGGSYNEQFF	TGTGCCAGCAGCCAAGAATTGGACGGGGGGGGATCCTACAATGAGCAGTTCTTC
TRBV5-5	TRBJ1-1	.	.	CASSFRGEGTEAFF	TGTGCCAGCAGCTTTCGGGGGGAGGGCACTGAAGCTTTCTTT
TRBV7-6	TRBJ2-5	TRBD2	.	CASSYRGLAGQETQYF	TGTGCCAGCAGCTATCGAGGACTAGCGGGGCAAGAGACCCAGTACTTC
TRBV4-1	TRBJ2-5	.	many	CATGGDRKRQETQYF	TGCGCCACGGGGGGGGACAGGAAGCGCCAAGAGACCCAGTACTTC
TRBV12-3/TRBV12-4	TRBJ1-3	.	.	CASSLSGNTYGNTIYF	TGTGCCAGCAGTTTATCGGGAAATACTTATGGAAACACCATATATTTT
TRBV24-1	TRBJ1-2	.	.	CATSDLDGVYGYTF	TGTGCCACCAGTGACTTGGACGGCGTCTATGGCTACACCTTC
TRBV7-2	TRBJ1-5	TRBD1	few	CASSLLTGGNQPQHF	TGTGCCAGCAGCTTGTTGACAGGGGGCAATCAGCCCCAGCATTTT
TRBV6-5	TRBJ1-2	TRBD1	.	CASSRSTGEGYTF	TGTGCCAGCAGTCGCTCGACAGGGGAAGGCTACACCTTC
TRBV6-5	TRBJ1-1	.	many	CASSYSTSNTEAFF	TGTGCCAGCAGTTACTCGACGTCGAACACTGAAGCTTTCTTT
TRBV20-1	TRBJ1-1	TRBD1	few	CSAPDRAGMTEAFF	TGCAGTGCTCCGGACAGGGCAGGTATGACTGAAGCTTTCTTT
TRBV6-2/TRBV6-3	TRBJ1-6	.	.	CASSYRTPSYNSPLHF	TGTGCCAGCAGTTACCGGACTCCTTCTTATAATTCACCCCTCCACTTT
TRBV6-1	TRBJ2-1	TRBD2	few	CASSKGLAGPSYNEQFF	TGTGCCAGCAGCAAGGGACTAGCGGGACCCTCCTACAATGAGCAGTTCTTC
TRBV30	TRBJ1-6	.	few	CAWSVRRVPPKNSPLHF	TGTGCCTGGAGTGTAAGACGGGTTCCCCCGAAAAATTCACCCCTCCACTTT
TRBV7-2	TRBJ1-6	.	.	CASSPGWGAAGSPLHF	TGTGCCAGCAGCCCCGGCTGGGGAGCCGCGGGCTCACCCCTCCACTTT
TRBV9	TRBJ2-1	TRBD1	.	CASSAQGAIYNEQFF	TGTGCCAGCAGCGCCCAGGGGGCGATTTACAATGAGCAGTTCTTC
TRBV7-2	TRBJ2-1	TRBD2	few	CASSFSGGTSYNEQFF	TGTGCCAGCAGCTTTAGCGGGGGGACCTCCTACAATGAGCAGTTCTTC
TRBV20-1	TRBJ2-1	TRBD2	many	CSAGKGSGQYNEQFF	TGCAGTGCTGGGAAAGGTAGCGGGCAATACAATGAGCAGTTCTTC
TRBV3-1	TRBJ2-2	.	few	CASSQAGNTGELFF	TGTGCCAGCAGCCAAGCTGGTAACACCGGGGAGCTGTTTTTT
TRBV7-2	TRBJ2-1	TRBD1	few	CASSSTRDSYNEQFF	TGTGCCAGCAGTTCTACCAGGGACAGCTACAATGAGCAGTTCTTC
TRBV28	TRBJ1-2	.	.	CATNSPGQEGGYTF	TGTGCCACCAACAGTCCGGGACAAGAAGGCGGCTACACCTTC
TRBV7-9	TRBJ2-3	.	.	CASRRGAGTDTQYF	TGTGCCAGCCGACGGGGGGCCGGCACAGATACGCAGTATTTT
TRBV6-1	TRBJ1-1	.	few	CASSPEGDGAGAFF	TGTGCCAGCAGCCCCGAGGGGGATGGGGCTGGAGCTTTCTTT
TRBV5-6	TRBJ2-3	TRBD1	few	CASSLVATGGPDTQYF	TGTGCCAGCAGCTTGGTAGCGACAGGGGGGCCAGATACGCAGTATTTT
TRBV24-1	TRBJ2-5	.	.	CATSERQMPGGTQYF	TGTGCCACCAGTGAGCGTCAGATGCCTGGGGGGACCCAGTACTTC
TRBV3-1	TRBJ2-7	TRBD1	few	CASSHWDRAYEQYF	TGTGCCAGCAGCCACTGGGACAGGGCCTACGAGCAGTACTTC
TRBV12-3/TRBV12-4	TRBJ1-1	.	.	CASSLAVRSTEAFF	TGTGCCAGCAGTTTGGCCGTTAGGAGCACTGAAGCTTTCTTT
TRBV20-1	TRBJ2-1	.	many	CSGLAGTYNEQFF	TGCAGTGGCTTGGCGGGTACCTACAATGAGCAGTTCTTC
TRBV7-2	TRBJ2-1	TRBD2	many	CASSRRTSGINNEQFF	TGTGCCAGCAGCCGGAGGACTAGCGGGATAAACAATGAGCAGTTCTTC
TRBV19	TRBJ1-3	.	few	CASSMWQRASGNTIYF	TGTGCCAGTAGTATGTGGCAGCGAGCATCTGGAAACACCATATATTTT
TRBV7-2	TRBJ2-3	.	.	CASSLLLHTQYF	TGTGCCAGCAGCTTACTACTGCATACGCAGTATTTT